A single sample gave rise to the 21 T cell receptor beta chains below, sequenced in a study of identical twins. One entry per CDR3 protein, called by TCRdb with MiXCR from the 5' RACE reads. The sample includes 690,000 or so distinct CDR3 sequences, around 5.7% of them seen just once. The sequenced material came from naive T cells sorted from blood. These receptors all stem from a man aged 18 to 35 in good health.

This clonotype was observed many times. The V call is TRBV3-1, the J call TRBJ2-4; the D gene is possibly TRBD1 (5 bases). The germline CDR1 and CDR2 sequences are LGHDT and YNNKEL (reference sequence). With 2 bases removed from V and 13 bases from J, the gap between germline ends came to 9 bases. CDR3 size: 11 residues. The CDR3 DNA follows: TGTGCCAGCAGCCAATCACAGGTCCAGTACTTC. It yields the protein CASSQSQVQYF.

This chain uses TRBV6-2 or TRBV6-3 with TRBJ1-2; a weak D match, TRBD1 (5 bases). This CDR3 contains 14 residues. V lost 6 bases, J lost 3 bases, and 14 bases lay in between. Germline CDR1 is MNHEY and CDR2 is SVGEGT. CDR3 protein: CASRTTDSYYGYTF. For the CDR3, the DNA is TGTGCCAGCAGGACCACTGACAGCTACTATGGCTACACCTTC.

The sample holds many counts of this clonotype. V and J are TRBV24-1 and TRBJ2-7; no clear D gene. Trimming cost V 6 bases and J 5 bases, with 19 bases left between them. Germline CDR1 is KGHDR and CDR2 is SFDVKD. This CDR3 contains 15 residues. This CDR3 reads CATSPTGPSDNEQYV. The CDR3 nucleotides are TGTGCCACCAGTCCGACTGGACCGAGTGACAACGAGCAGTACGTC.

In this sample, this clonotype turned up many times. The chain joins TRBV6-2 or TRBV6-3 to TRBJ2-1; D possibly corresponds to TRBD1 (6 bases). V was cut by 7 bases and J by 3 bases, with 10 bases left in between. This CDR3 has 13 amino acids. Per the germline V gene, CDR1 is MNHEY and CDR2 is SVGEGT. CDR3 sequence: CASTGVNYNEQFF. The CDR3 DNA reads TGTGCCAGCACAGGGGTAAACTACAATGAGCAGTTCTTC.

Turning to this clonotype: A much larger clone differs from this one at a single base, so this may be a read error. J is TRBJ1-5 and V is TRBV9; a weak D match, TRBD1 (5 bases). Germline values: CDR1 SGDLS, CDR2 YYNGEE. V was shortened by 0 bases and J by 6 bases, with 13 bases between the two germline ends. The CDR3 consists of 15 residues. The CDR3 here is CASSVGGAGSQPQHF. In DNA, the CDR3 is TGTGCCAGCAGCGTAGGGGGCGCGGGCAGTCAGCCCCAGCATTTT.

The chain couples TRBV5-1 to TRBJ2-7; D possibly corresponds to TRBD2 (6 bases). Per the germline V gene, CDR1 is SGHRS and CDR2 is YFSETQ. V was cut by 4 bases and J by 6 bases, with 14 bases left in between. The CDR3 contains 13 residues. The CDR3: CASSAGPNPEQYF. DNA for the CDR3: TGCGCCAGCAGCGCGGGACCCAACCCCGAGCAGTACTTC.

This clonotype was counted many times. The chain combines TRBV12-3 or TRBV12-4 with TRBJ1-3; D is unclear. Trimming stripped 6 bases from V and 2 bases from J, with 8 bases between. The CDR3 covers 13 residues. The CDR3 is CASSPFPGNTIYF. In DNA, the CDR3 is TGTGCCAGCAGCCCTTTTCCTGGAAACACCATATATTTT.

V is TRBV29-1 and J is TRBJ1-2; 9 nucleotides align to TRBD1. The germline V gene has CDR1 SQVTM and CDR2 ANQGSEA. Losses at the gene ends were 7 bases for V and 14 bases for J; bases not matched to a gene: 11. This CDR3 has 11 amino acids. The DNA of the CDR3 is TGCAGCGCCCGGACAGGGGATCTATGGACCTTC. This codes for CSARTGDLWTF.

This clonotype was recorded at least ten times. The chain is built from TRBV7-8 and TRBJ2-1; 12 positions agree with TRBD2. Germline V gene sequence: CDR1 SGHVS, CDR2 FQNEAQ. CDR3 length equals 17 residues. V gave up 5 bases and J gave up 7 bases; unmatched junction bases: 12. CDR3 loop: CASSIKGRLAGANEQFF. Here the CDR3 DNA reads TGTGCCAGCAGCATAAAGGGCCGACTAGCGGGAGCAAATGAGCAGTTCTTC.

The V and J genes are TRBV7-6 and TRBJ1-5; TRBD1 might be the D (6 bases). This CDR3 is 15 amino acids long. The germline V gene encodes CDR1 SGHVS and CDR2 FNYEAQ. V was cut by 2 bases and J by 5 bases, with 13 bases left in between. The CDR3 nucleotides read TGTGCCAGCAGCTTATCGGGGGCCGATGATCAGCCCCAGCATTTT. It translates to CASSLSGADDQPQHF.

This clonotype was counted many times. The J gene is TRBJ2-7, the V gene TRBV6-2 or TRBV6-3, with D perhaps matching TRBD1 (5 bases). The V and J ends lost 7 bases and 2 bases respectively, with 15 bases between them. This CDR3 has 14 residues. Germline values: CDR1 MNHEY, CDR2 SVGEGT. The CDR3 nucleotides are TGTGCCAGCATTCAGACAGACCACCCCTACGAGCAGTACTTC. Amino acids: CASIQTDHPYEQYF.

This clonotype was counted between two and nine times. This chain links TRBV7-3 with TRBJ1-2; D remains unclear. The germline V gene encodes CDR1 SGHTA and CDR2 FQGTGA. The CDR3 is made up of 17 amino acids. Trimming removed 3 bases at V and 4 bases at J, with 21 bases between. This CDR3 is CASSFNGEGREGYGYTF. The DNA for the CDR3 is TGTGCCAGCAGCTTTAATGGAGAAGGGAGGGAAGGCTATGGCTACACCTTC.

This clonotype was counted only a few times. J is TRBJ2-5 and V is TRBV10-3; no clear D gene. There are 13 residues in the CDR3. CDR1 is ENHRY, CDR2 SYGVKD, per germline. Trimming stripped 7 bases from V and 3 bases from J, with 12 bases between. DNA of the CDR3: TGTGCCATCAATCAGCGAAGGGAAGAGACCCAGTACTTC. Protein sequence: CAINQRREETQYF.

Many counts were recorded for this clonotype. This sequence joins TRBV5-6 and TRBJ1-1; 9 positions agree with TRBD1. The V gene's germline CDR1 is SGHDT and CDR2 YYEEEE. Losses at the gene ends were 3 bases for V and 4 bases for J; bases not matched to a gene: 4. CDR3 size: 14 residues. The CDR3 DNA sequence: TGTGCCAGCAGCTGGGACAGGGACGTCACTGAAGCTTTCTTT. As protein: CASSWDRDVTEAFF. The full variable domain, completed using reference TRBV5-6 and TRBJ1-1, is DAGVTQSPTHLIKTRGQQVTLRCSPKSGHDTVSWYQQALGQGPQFIFQYYEEEERQRGNFPDRFSGHQFPNYSSELNVNALLLGDSALYLCASSWDRDVTEAFFGQGTRLTVV.

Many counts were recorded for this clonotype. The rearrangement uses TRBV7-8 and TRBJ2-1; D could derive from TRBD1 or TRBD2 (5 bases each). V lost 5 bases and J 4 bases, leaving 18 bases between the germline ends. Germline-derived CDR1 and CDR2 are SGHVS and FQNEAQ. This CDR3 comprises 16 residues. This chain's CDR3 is CASSPRDQNLYNEQFF. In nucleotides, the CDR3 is TGTGCCAGCAGCCCCCGGGACCAAAACTTATACAATGAGCAGTTCTTC.

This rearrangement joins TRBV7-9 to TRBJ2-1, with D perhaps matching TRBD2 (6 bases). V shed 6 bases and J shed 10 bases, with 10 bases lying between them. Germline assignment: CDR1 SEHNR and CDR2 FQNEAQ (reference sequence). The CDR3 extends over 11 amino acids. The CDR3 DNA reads TGTGCCAGCAGTGGACTACACGAGCAGTTCTTC. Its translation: CASSGLHEQFF. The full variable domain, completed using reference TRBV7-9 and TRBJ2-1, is DTGVSQNPRHKITKRGQNVTFRCDPISEHNRLYWYRQTLGQGPEFLTYFQNEAQLEKSRLLSDRFSAERPKGSFSTLEIQRTEQGDSAMYLCASSGLHEQFFGPGTRLTVL.

This chain's CDR3 is CASNSVRGYTF. The DNA of the CDR3 is TGTGCCAGCAACTCTGTGAGAGGCTACACCTTC. The J gene is TRBJ1-2, the V gene TRBV2; the D is unclear. The CDR3 contains 11 residues. Trimming cost V 7 bases and J 8 bases, with 11 bases left between them. CDR1 is SNHLY and CDR2 is FYNNEI in the germline V gene. The full variable domain, rest sourced from reference TRBV2 and TRBJ1-2, is EPEVTQTPSHQVTQMGQEVILRCVPISNHLYFYWYRQILGQKVEFLVSFYNNEISEKSEIFDDQFSVERPDGSNFTLKIRSTKLEDSAMYFCASNSVRGYTFGSGTRLTVV.

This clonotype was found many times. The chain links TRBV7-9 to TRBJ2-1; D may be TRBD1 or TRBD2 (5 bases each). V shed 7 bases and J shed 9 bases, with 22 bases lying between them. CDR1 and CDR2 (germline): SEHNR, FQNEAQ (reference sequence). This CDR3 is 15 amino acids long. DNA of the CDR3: TGTGCCAGCAACCAATCTCGTGTGGGGGAGAGTGAGCAGTTCTTC. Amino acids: CASNQSRVGESEQFF.

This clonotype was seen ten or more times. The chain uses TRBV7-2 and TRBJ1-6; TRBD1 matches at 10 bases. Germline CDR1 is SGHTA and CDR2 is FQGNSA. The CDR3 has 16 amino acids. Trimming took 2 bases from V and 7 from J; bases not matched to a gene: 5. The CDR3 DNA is TGTGCCAGCAGCTTAAGGACAGGGGGAAGAAATTCACCCCTCCACTTT. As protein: CASSLRTGGRNSPLHF.

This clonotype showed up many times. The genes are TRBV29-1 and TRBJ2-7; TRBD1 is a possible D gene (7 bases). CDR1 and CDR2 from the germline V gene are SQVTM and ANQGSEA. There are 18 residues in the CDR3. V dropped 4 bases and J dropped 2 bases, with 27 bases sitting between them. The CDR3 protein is CSVARYFCQGDLAYEQYV. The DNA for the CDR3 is TGCAGCGTTGCCAGGTATTTCTGTCAGGGGGACTTGGCCTACGAGCAGTACGTC.

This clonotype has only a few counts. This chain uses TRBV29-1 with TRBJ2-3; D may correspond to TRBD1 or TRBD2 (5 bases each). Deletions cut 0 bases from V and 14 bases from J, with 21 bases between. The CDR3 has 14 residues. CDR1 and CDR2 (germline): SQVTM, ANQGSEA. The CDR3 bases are TGCAGCGTTGAAGATAGGGACCCGTGGATCGTACTGTATTTT. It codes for CSVEDRDPWIVLYF.